These T cell receptor beta chains were read from a single sample in a study of blood T cell repertoires in COVID-19. Clones were sequenced by immunoSEQ multiplex PCR, and TCRdb holds only the in-frame ones, with some missing. The sample holds about 52,000 clones, 86% seen once. Sequencing was carried out using peripheral blood. The receptors shown here come from an elderly woman with acute or convalescent COVID-19. Each CDR3 is given with its conserved first and last residue. D genes are given only for firm matches. Where a row states a size, it is once, few, many or the class of an expanded clone; other rows omit it.

D gene: NA
clone size: NA
J gene: TRBJ1-3
V gene: TRBV5-8
CDR3 DNA: TGTGCCAGCAGCTTGATGTGGGCGAGTCCTGGAAACACCATATATTTT
CDR3 protein: CASSLMWASPGNTIYF

D gene: TRBD2
clone size: NA
J gene: TRBJ2-5
V gene: TRBV6-5
CDR3 DNA: TGTGCCAGCAGTAACGGGAGGTCCGGGGAGACCCAGTACTTC
CDR3 protein: CASSNGRSGETQYF

D gene: TRBD1
clone size: NA
J gene: TRBJ2-2
V gene: TRBV6-5
CDR3 DNA: TGTGCCAGCAAGACAGGGCGAACCGGGGAGCTGTTTTTT
CDR3 protein: CASKTGRTGELFF

D gene: TRBD2
clone size: NA
J gene: TRBJ2-1
V gene: TRBV3-1/TRBV3-2
CDR3 DNA: TGTGCCAGCAGCACGACTAGCGGGAGTTACAATGAGCAGTTCTTC
CDR3 protein: CASSTTSGSYNEQFF

D gene: NA
clone size: NA
J gene: TRBJ1-4
V gene: TRBV2
CDR3 DNA: TGTGCCAGCATCCGGGGAGAGGAAAAACTGTTTTTT
CDR3 protein: CASIRGEEKLFF

D gene: NA
clone size: NA
J gene: TRBJ2-5
V gene: TRBV28
CDR3 DNA: TGTGCCAGCAGTTTATCCCGGGTTGAAGTGGAGACCCAGTACTTC
CDR3 protein: CASSLSRVEVETQYF

D gene: NA
clone size: NA
J gene: TRBJ1-2
V gene: TRBV6-5
CDR3 DNA: TGTGCCAGCATTATGAGCCGGAACTATGGCTACACCTTC
CDR3 protein: CASIMSRNYGYTF

D gene: TRBD1
clone size: NA
J gene: TRBJ1-1
V gene: TRBV5-4
CDR3 DNA: TGTGCCAGCAGCTATCGGGACAGTTGGACTGAAGCTTTCTTT
CDR3 protein: CASSYRDSWTEAFF

D gene: TRBD2
clone size: NA
J gene: TRBJ2-3
V gene: TRBV10-3
CDR3 DNA: TGTGCCATCAGTCCGAGCGGGGGGCGAGATACGCAGTATTTT
CDR3 protein: CAISPSGGRDTQYF

D gene: NA
clone size: NA
J gene: TRBJ2-5
V gene: TRBV11-1
CDR3 DNA: TGTGCCAGCAGCTTAGGAGGGTACCAAGAGACCCAGTACTTC
CDR3 protein: CASSLGGYQETQYF

D gene: TRBD2
clone size: NA
J gene: TRBJ2-3
V gene: TRBV25-1
CDR3 DNA: TGTGCCAGCAGAGAACTGGGGACTAGCTTCTCAGATACGCAGTATTTT
CDR3 protein: CASRELGTSFSDTQYF

D gene: TRBD2
clone size: once
J gene: TRBJ2-3
V gene: TRBV9
CDR3 DNA: TGTGCCAGCAGCGCCACTAGCGGGAGGGCCCTCGGTACAGATACGCAGTATTTT
CDR3 protein: CASSATSGRALGTDTQYF

D gene: NA
clone size: NA
J gene: TRBJ2-3
V gene: TRBV9
CDR3 DNA: TGTGCCAGCAGCGCGCCGGGGACAGATACGCAGTATTTT
CDR3 protein: CASSAPGTDTQYF

D gene: NA
clone size: NA
J gene: TRBJ1-5
V gene: TRBV6-6
CDR3 DNA: TGTGCCAGCAGTTCCGGACAGCAATATAGCAATCAGCCCCAGCATTTT
CDR3 protein: CASSSGQQYSNQPQHF

D gene: TRBD2
clone size: NA
J gene: TRBJ2-3
V gene: TRBV7-2
CDR3 DNA: TGTGCCAGCAGCCTAACCGTAGCGGGAACAGATACGCAGTATTTT
CDR3 protein: CASSLTVAGTDTQYF

D gene: TRBD1
clone size: NA
J gene: TRBJ1-3
V gene: TRBV11-2
CDR3 DNA: TGTGCCAGCAACAGACAGGGTGGATCTGGAAACACCATATATTTT
CDR3 protein: CASNRQGGSGNTIYF

D gene: TRBD1
clone size: NA
J gene: TRBJ2-7
V gene: TRBV15
CDR3 DNA: TGTGCCACCAGCGGGGGGGACAGGGGGTACGAGCAGTACTTC
CDR3 protein: CATSGGDRGYEQYF

D gene: NA
clone size: NA
J gene: TRBJ2-3
V gene: TRBV10-3
CDR3 DNA: TGTGCCATCAGTGGCTTAATCGAGGGGGGCACAGATACGCAGTATTTT
CDR3 protein: CAISGLIEGGTDTQYF

D gene: NA
clone size: NA
J gene: TRBJ1-1
V gene: TRBV19
CDR3 DNA: TGTGCCAGTAGGCTCCTTAGGAGCCCTGTGGCTTTCTTT
CDR3 protein: CASRLLRSPVAFF

D gene: TRBD1
clone size: NA
J gene: TRBJ1-2
V gene: TRBV6-5
CDR3 DNA: TGTGCCAGCAGTTACTCCCGGACAGGGGGCTCCTATGGCTACACCTTC
CDR3 protein: CASSYSRTGGSYGYTF

D gene: NA
clone size: NA
J gene: TRBJ2-3
V gene: TRBV5-6
CDR3 DNA: TGTGCCAGCAGCTTGGCCCTCGATACGCAGTATTTT
CDR3 protein: CASSLALDTQYF

D gene: NA
clone size: once
J gene: TRBJ2-3
V gene: TRBV30
CDR3 DNA: TGTGCCTGGAGTGCCCCTCCCCCTACGCAGTATTTT
CDR3 protein: CAWSAPPPTQYF

D gene: TRBD1
clone size: NA
J gene: TRBJ1-1
V gene: TRBV10-2
CDR3 DNA: TGCGCCAGCGAGGGGGCTTATGTGAACACTGAAGCTTTCTTT
CDR3 protein: CASEGAYVNTEAFF

D gene: TRBD1
clone size: NA
J gene: TRBJ1-4
V gene: TRBV27
CDR3 DNA: TGTGCCAGCAGCGACCAAGGGGGCGTCGGGGAAAAACTGTTTTTT
CDR3 protein: CASSDQGGVGEKLFF

D gene: TRBD1
clone size: NA
J gene: TRBJ1-6
V gene: TRBV5-1
CDR3 DNA: TGCGCCAGCAGCTTGCGACAGGGGAATTCACCCCTCCACTTT
CDR3 protein: CASSLRQGNSPLHF

D gene: TRBD1
clone size: once
J gene: TRBJ1-2
V gene: TRBV14
CDR3 DNA: TGTGCCAGCAGCCAAGAGACAGGGGTGGGAACCTACTATGGCTACACCTTC
CDR3 protein: CASSQETGVGTYYGYTF

D gene: NA
clone size: NA
J gene: TRBJ2-7
V gene: TRBV7-9
CDR3 DNA: TGTGCCAGCAGCTTACAATCCTACGAGCAGTACTTC
CDR3 protein: CASSLQSYEQYF

D gene: TRBD1
clone size: NA
J gene: TRBJ2-2
V gene: TRBV28
CDR3 DNA: TGTGCCAGCAGTTCGCCGGGACAGGGGGCCTTAGGGGAGGGCACCGGGGAGCTGTTTTTT
CDR3 protein: CASSSPGQGALGEGTGELFF

D gene: NA
clone size: NA
J gene: TRBJ1-3
V gene: TRBV9
CDR3 DNA: TGTGCCAGCAGCTCCCCGGAGCGGGACCGCTCTGGAAACACCATATATTTT
CDR3 protein: CASSSPERDRSGNTIYF

D gene: NA
clone size: NA
J gene: TRBJ2-3
V gene: TRBV27
CDR3 DNA: TGTGCCAGCTTCTCCGGGACTAGCACAGATACGCAGTATTTT
CDR3 protein: CASFSGTSTDTQYF

D gene: TRBD1
clone size: NA
J gene: TRBJ1-4
V gene: TRBV30
CDR3 DNA: TGTGCCTGGAGCATGCGACAGGGTAGGACTAATGAAAAACTGTTTTTT
CDR3 protein: CAWSMRQGRTNEKLFF

D gene: NA
clone size: NA
J gene: TRBJ1-1
V gene: TRBV11-3
CDR3 DNA: TGTGCCAGCAGCCGTGGCAGGGTGAACACTGAAGCTTTCTTT
CDR3 protein: CASSRGRVNTEAFF

D gene: NA
clone size: NA
J gene: TRBJ2-1
V gene: TRBV7-3
CDR3 DNA: TGTGCCAGCAGCCCCCAAGGAGGGAGTGATAATGAGCAGTTCTTC
CDR3 protein: CASSPQGGSDNEQFF

D gene: TRBD1
clone size: few
J gene: TRBJ1-2
V gene: TRBV2
CDR3 DNA: TGTGCCAGCAGTGGACAGGGAGGAAACTATGGCTACACCTTC
CDR3 protein: CASSGQGGNYGYTF

D gene: TRBD2
clone size: NA
J gene: TRBJ2-2
V gene: TRBV19
CDR3 DNA: TGTGCCAGTAGCAAACTCCCGGGACTAGCAAGTAGGACCGGGGAGCTGTTTTTT
CDR3 protein: CASSKLPGLASRTGELFF

D gene: NA
clone size: NA
J gene: TRBJ1-3
V gene: TRBV10-3
CDR3 DNA: TGTGCCATCAGTGAGGCGCCAGGATCTGGAAACACCATATATTTT
CDR3 protein: CAISEAPGSGNTIYF

D gene: NA
clone size: NA
J gene: TRBJ1-2
V gene: TRBV3-1/TRBV3-2
CDR3 DNA: TGTGCCAGCAGCCCAGCTTTTAGGGAGGGCTACACCTTC
CDR3 protein: CASSPAFREGYTF

D gene: TRBD1
clone size: NA
J gene: TRBJ2-4
V gene: TRBV6-1
CDR3 DNA: TGTGCCAGCACCCAACGACAGGGGAGCATTCAGTACTTC
CDR3 protein: CASTQRQGSIQYF

D gene: NA
clone size: NA
J gene: TRBJ1-3
V gene: TRBV18
CDR3 DNA: TGTGCCAGCTCACCCGGGGTCAGCTACTCTGGAAACACCATATATTTT
CDR3 protein: CASSPGVSYSGNTIYF

D gene: TRBD2
clone size: NA
J gene: TRBJ2-1
V gene: TRBV9
CDR3 DNA: TGTGCCAGCAGCGTTAGCGGGAGGGCCGGCAATGAGCAGTTCTTC
CDR3 protein: CASSVSGRAGNEQFF

D gene: NA
clone size: few
J gene: TRBJ1-3
V gene: TRBV18
CDR3 DNA: TGTGCCAGCTCACCATCGACAGGCTCTGGAAACACCATATATTTT
CDR3 protein: CASSPSTGSGNTIYF

D gene: TRBD2
clone size: NA
J gene: TRBJ2-1
V gene: TRBV11-2
CDR3 DNA: TGTGCCAGCAGTCCTAGCGGAGTTTACAATGAGCAGTTCTTC
CDR3 protein: CASSPSGVYNEQFF

D gene: NA
clone size: NA
J gene: TRBJ1-4
V gene: TRBV19
CDR3 DNA: TGTGCCAGTAGTATCTCTAATGAAAAACTGTTTTTT
CDR3 protein: CASSISNEKLFF

D gene: TRBD1
clone size: once
J gene: TRBJ1-4
V gene: TRBV30
CDR3 DNA: TGTGCCTGGAGTCTCGCAAGAGGGGGACAGTTTAATGAAAAACTGTTTTTT
CDR3 protein: CAWSLARGGQFNEKLFF

D gene: TRBD2
clone size: NA
J gene: TRBJ2-1
V gene: TRBV5-1
CDR3 DNA: TGCGCCAGTGGAACTTCGGGAGGGCCGGGCAATGAGCAGTTCTTC
CDR3 protein: CASGTSGGPGNEQFF

D gene: TRBD2
clone size: once
J gene: TRBJ2-1
V gene: TRBV5-1
CDR3 DNA: TGCGCCAGCATGGAACGACTAGCGGGACCCCGGGAGCAGTTCTTC
CDR3 protein: CASMERLAGPREQFF

D gene: NA
clone size: once
J gene: TRBJ1-1
V gene: TRBV5-6
CDR3 DNA: TGTGCCAGCAGCTTATACAGAAGGGGAACTGAAGCTTTCTTT
CDR3 protein: CASSLYRRGTEAFF

D gene: TRBD1
clone size: NA
J gene: TRBJ1-5
V gene: TRBV5-1
CDR3 DNA: TGCGCCAGCAGCCCGGGGGAGACAGGGATTAATAGCAATCAGCCCCAGCATTTT
CDR3 protein: CASSPGETGINSNQPQHF

D gene: TRBD1
clone size: NA
J gene: TRBJ2-7
V gene: TRBV19
CDR3 DNA: TGTGCCAGTAGTACCCCGGGACAGCTCTACGAGCAGTACTTC
CDR3 protein: CASSTPGQLYEQYF